These 9 T cell receptor beta chains were all obtained from the same sample, sequenced in a study of blood T cell repertoires in COVID-19. Produced via immunoSEQ multiplex PCR; TCRdb's table is partial and in-frame only. The repertoire includes hundreds of thousands of clones, about 90% of them detected once, and about 1.7% sits in the top ten. The sample was PBMCs or T cells enriched from blood (not recorded which). These receptors all stem from a woman under 30 with acute COVID-19.

This clone was seen only a few times. The chain employs TRBV28 and TRBJ2-2, with 11 bases matching TRBD2. V shed 3 bases and J 3 bases; nucleotides not matched to a gene: 12. The CDR3 length is 19 residues. Germline CDR1 is MDHEN and CDR2 is SYDVKM. The CDR3 sequence: CASSFLLAGERLDTGELFF. The CDR3 nucleotides are TGTGCCAGCAGTTTCCTACTAGCGGGAGAAAGGTTGGACACCGGGGAGCTGTTTTTT.

The rearrangement joins TRBV5-1 to TRBJ2-1, with TRBD2 matching over 8 bases. The CDR3 is 15 residues long. Trimming removed 1 base from V and 3 bases from J; junction bases left unmatched: 3. CDR1 and CDR2 from the germline V gene are SGHRS and YFSETQ. CDR3 DNA: TGCGCCAGCAGCTTGACTAGCGGACACTACAATGAGCAGTTCTTC. It is translated as CASSLTSGHYNEQFF. Full variable domain (missing parts from reference TRBV5-1 and TRBJ2-1): KAGVTQTPRYLIKTRGQQVTLSCSPISGHRSVSWYQQTPGQGLQFLFEYFSETQRNKGNFPGRFSGRQFSNSRSEMNVSTLELGDSALYLCASSLTSGHYNEQFFGPGTRLTVL.

V usage is TRBV25-1 and J usage is TRBJ1-2, with TRBD1 identical over 8 bases. The V and J ends lost 4 bases and 4 bases, in that order; junction bases with no gene match: 8. This CDR3 has 15 residues. Germline CDR1 and CDR2: MGHDK and SYGVNS. This chain's CDR3 is CASSAGQGWGYGYTF. For the CDR3, the DNA is TGTGCCAGCAGTGCAGGACAGGGCTGGGGCTATGGCTACACCTTC.

The chain combines TRBV19 with TRBJ2-7, with 7 nucleotides matching TRBD1. In germline, CDR1 is LNHDA, CDR2 SQIVND (reference sequence). There are 14 residues in the CDR3. After removal of 3 bases from V and 2 bases from J, the junction contained 4 bases not matched to a gene. In DNA form, the CDR3 reads TGTGCCAGTAGTATCCTGGGACAGACCTACGAGCAGTACTTC. Amino acids: CASSILGQTYEQYF.

CDR3 DNA sequence: TGTGCCAGCAGCTTATACCGGTTGGGGGCTCCAACTAATGAAAAACTGTTTTTT. Amino acids: CASSLYRLGAPTNEKLFF. The V call is TRBV7-9, the J call TRBJ1-4; D perhaps matches TRBD1 (6 bases). Germline V CDR1 and CDR2: SEHNR, FQNEAQ (reference sequence). Trimming took off 2 bases at V and 0 bases at J, with 16 bases between the two ends. The CDR3 loop spans 18 amino acids.

The chain joins TRBV5-1 to TRBJ2-2; TRBD2 matches 11 bases. Germline values: CDR1 SGHRS, CDR2 YFSETQ. The CDR3 runs to 15 residues. V trimming: 4 bases; J trimming: 6 bases; junction bases outside the gene matches: 5. CDR3 DNA sequence: TGCGCCAGCAGCCGGTGGACTAGCGGGCCCGGGGAGCTGTTTTTT. Encoded protein: CASSRWTSGPGELFF. The full variable domain, completed using reference TRBV5-1 and TRBJ2-2, is KAGVTQTPRYLIKTRGQQVTLSCSPISGHRSVSWYQQTPGQGLQFLFEYFSETQRNKGNFPGRFSGRQFSNSRSEMNVSTLELGDSALYLCASSRWTSGPGELFFGEGSRLTVL.

V gene TRBV6-5 combines with J gene TRBJ2-7; tentatively, D is TRBD2 (5 bases). The CDR3 contains 13 residues. CDR1 is MNHEY, CDR2 SVGAGI, per germline. Deletions cut 4 bases from V and 7 bases from J, with 14 bases between. CDR3 nucleotide sequence: TGTGCCAGCAGTTTAGTAGCTCGGGGAGAGCAGTACTTC. This gives the protein CASSLVARGEQYF.

The chain carries TRBV10-1 and TRBJ2-3; TRBD2 is a possible D gene (5 bases). V shed 2 bases and J shed 3 bases, with 15 bases lying between them. Germline lookup yields CDR1 WNHNN and CDR2 SYGVQD (reference sequence). The CDR3 has 16 residues. This chain's CDR3 is CASSEGVRGMTDTQYF. CDR3 nucleotide sequence: TGCGCCAGCAGTGAGGGGGTTCGGGGTATGACAGATACGCAGTATTTT.

The chain links TRBV7-9 to TRBJ2-1; 7 bases map to TRBD2. Trimming took 2 bases from V and 7 from J; bases not matched to a gene: 14. Germline V lookup: CDR1 SEHNR, CDR2 FQNEAQ (reference sequence). The CDR3 has 17 amino acids. In DNA form, the CDR3 reads TGTGCCAGCAGCTTATTCCTCTGGCGGGAGATCGGGAATGAGCAGTTCTTC. Translating it yields CASSLFLWREIGNEQFF.